This entry concerns a single TCR beta chain. The table came from immunoSEQ multiplex PCR; TCRdb's copy has only in-frame clones and leaves some out. The sample lists 260,000 or so clones; about four fifths were seen once. The data derive from a study of blood T cell repertoires in COVID-19. From germline, CDR1 is LNHDA and CDR2 SQIVND (reference sequence). The CDR3 runs 16 residues. J lost 4 bases, V lost 4 bases, and 8 bases had no gene match. The V gene is TRBV19, the J gene TRBJ2-5, with 11 positions matching TRBD1. The specimen sequenced was PBMCs or T cells enriched from blood (not recorded which). This TCR was recovered from a woman aged 40-49 years who had been exposed to COVID-19. CDR3 nucleotides: TGTGCCAGTAGTACTCCCGGACAGGGGGCCTCAGAGACCCAGTACTTC. Protein: CASSTPGQGASETQYF.